This T cell receptor (beta chain) was captured by sequencing in a study of blood T cell repertoires in COVID-19. The data were produced by immunoSEQ multiplex PCR, yet TCRdb's version contains in-frame clones alone and is incomplete. Counted here are some 110,000 clones, roughly nine tenths occurring once; the ten biggest clones make up roughly 2%. This CDR3 has 16 residues. Deletions cut 4 bases from V and 7 bases from J, with 20 bases between. The germline CDR1 and CDR2 sequences are LNHDA and SQIVND (reference sequence). Input material: peripheral blood. This TCR came from a man aged 45 to 65 with COVID-19, enrolled during active disease. The gene calls are TRBV19 and TRBJ2-1; perhaps TRBD1 as D (5 bases). The CDR3 DNA sequence: TGTGCCAGTAGTACCCAGGGTCAGGGCCGGGTAAATGAGCAGTTCTTC. Protein sequence: CASSTQGQGRVNEQFF.